One sample yielded the 27 T cell receptor beta chains listed below, sequenced in a study of T cells after yellow fever vaccination (dated by TCRdb to about 2019). The meaning of the sample's treatment or condition label: live attenuated yellow fever vaccine strain. Library preparation was by 5' RACE. Sequencer: Illumina HiSeq 2500. The public sequencing data were trimmed at Q25 with fastp and processed into clonotypes with MiXCR by TCRdb, which kept only in-frame beta chains. For every CDR3 protein sequence, its rows merge into one entry that carries the most common genes and DNA. Here the sample has about 350,000 distinct CDR3 sequences; 11% occur a single time. 18% of the sample is in the top ten clones. The source was PBMCs, collected on the day of the first yellow fever vaccination. These receptors all come from a man between 18 and 35 years old who received the YFV17D yellow fever vaccine.

This clonotype turned up a few times. The V and J genes are TRBV5-1 and TRBJ2-7; D unresolved. The V and J ends lost 0 bases and 2 bases respectively, with 12 bases between them. The CDR3 has 15 residues. CDR1 is SGHRS and CDR2 is YFSETQ in the germline V gene. In DNA form, the CDR3 reads TGCGCCAGCAGCTTGGCGGCAGGATCCACCTACGAGCAGTACTTC. Protein sequence: CASSLAAGSTYEQYF. Full variable domain (outside the CDR3, taken from reference TRBV5-1 and TRBJ2-7): KAGVTQTPRYLIKTRGQQVTLSCSPISGHRSVSWYQQTPGQGLQFLFEYFSETQRNKGNFPGRFSGRQFSNSRSEMNVSTLELGDSALYLCASSLAAGSTYEQYFGPGTRLTVT.

This clonotype was observed a few times. The chain carries TRBV6-1 and TRBJ2-2; 10 nucleotides line up with TRBD2. V lost 6 bases and J lost 5; bases outside the gene matches: 6. The CDR3 contains 15 residues. Germline V lookup: CDR1 MNHNS, CDR2 SASEGT. The CDR3 spells CASRSGTSETGELFF. The CDR3 region has the DNA TGTGCCAGCAGATCCGGGACTAGCGAAACCGGGGAGCTGTTTTTT.

The rearrangement uses TRBV6-2 or TRBV6-3 and TRBJ1-1; D call uncertain. Germline CDR1 is MNHEY and CDR2 is SVGEGT. The ends were cut back, 0 bases at V and 6 bases at J, with 11 bases in the middle. The CDR3 totals 14 residues. CDR3 DNA: TGTGCCAGCAGTTACTCTGCTGCGGACGCTGAAGCTTTCTTT. This encodes CASSYSAADAEAFF.

In this sample, this clonotype turned up a few times. V gene TRBV12-3 or TRBV12-4 combines with J gene TRBJ1-6; D remains ambiguous. V shed 5 bases and J shed 10 bases, with 12 bases lying between them. This CDR3 contains 13 residues. CDR3 bases: TGTGCCAGCAGTCCTCAGGCACCCTCACCCCTCCACTTT. It translates to CASSPQAPSPLHF.

This clonotype was picked up a small number of times. The chain combines TRBV6-2 or TRBV6-3 with TRBJ2-2; no clear D. The V end lost 4 bases, the J end lost 6 bases, and 12 bases lay between the germline ends. Germline CDR1 and CDR2: MNHEY and SVGEGT. The CDR3 length is 14 residues. The CDR3 is CASSSPLEAGELFF. CDR3 nucleotides: TGTGCCAGCAGTTCCCCGCTAGAGGCCGGGGAGCTGTTTTTT.

The genes are TRBV7-8 and TRBJ1-5; no clear D. V lost 1 base, J lost 7 bases, and 8 bases lay in between. The CDR3 totals 13 residues. CDR1 and CDR2 from the germline V gene are SGHVS and FQNEAQ. The CDR3 spells CASSLGHQQPQHF. The DNA for the CDR3 is TGTGCCAGCAGCTTAGGACATCAACAGCCCCAGCATTTT.

This clonotype has just a few counts. This rearrangement joins TRBV5-8 to TRBJ2-7; 8 bases line up with TRBD2. This CDR3 comprises 16 residues. Germline lookup yields CDR1 SGHTS and CDR2 YDEGEE. V was clipped by 4 bases and J by 0 bases; unmatched bases: 9. The CDR3 loop is CASSRPLAGHSYEQYF. CDR3 bases: TGTGCCAGCAGCAGGCCCCTAGCGGGCCACTCCTACGAGCAGTACTTC.

This clonotype was seen a few times. The V and J genes are TRBV6-2 or TRBV6-3 and TRBJ2-7, with D possibly matching TRBD1 (5 bases). V lost 2 bases and J lost 6, with 5 bases in between. This CDR3 is built from 11 residues. The germline CDR1 and CDR2 sequences are MNHEY and SVGEGT. CDR3 in amino acids: CASSYRGEQYV. The CDR3 region has the DNA TGTGCCAGCAGTTACAGGGGCGAGCAGTACGTC.

This clonotype has more than one count but fewer than ten. The CDR3 nucleotides are TGCGCCAGCAGCTTTCACCGTTCCTACGAGCAGTACTTC. It is translated as CASSFHRSYEQYF. The chain links TRBV5-1 to TRBJ2-7; D not certain. V gave up 2 bases and J gave up 1 base, with 7 bases separating them. The CDR3 is 13 residues long. Germline V CDR1 and CDR2: SGHRS, YFSETQ.

The chain has TRBV7-9 and TRBJ2-7; 8 bases are shared with TRBD2. Germline-derived CDR1 and CDR2 are SEHNR and FQNEAQ (reference sequence). After removal of 3 bases from V and 7 bases from J, the junction contained 5 bases not matched to a gene. This CDR3 is 13 amino acids long. The CDR3 loop reads CASSFPRGGEQYF. CDR3 bases: TGTGCCAGCAGCTTCCCCCGGGGGGGTGAGCAGTACTTC.

This rearrangement joins TRBV6-5 to TRBJ1-6; D ambiguous. With 0 bases removed from V and 6 bases from J, the gap between germline ends came to 3 bases. CDR1 is MNHEY, CDR2 SVGAGI, per germline. This CDR3 contains 13 residues. Written as DNA, the CDR3 is TGTGCCAGCAGTTACTCGCCTAATTCACCCCTCCACTTT. It codes for CASSYSPNSPLHF.

This sequence joins TRBV20-1 and TRBJ2-1; D gene ambiguous. Germline V gene data show CDR1 as DFQATT and CDR2 as SNEGSKA (reference sequence). This CDR3 region has 13 residues. The V gene lost 1 base and the J gene lost 4 bases, with 8 bases spanning the gap. CDR3 residues: CSARAVEYNEQFF. Here the CDR3 DNA reads TGCAGTGCTAGAGCGGTCGAGTACAATGAGCAGTTCTTC.

The CDR3 sequence: CASRANRGGKDNEQFF. Written as DNA, the CDR3 is TGTGCCAGCAGAGCAAACAGGGGAGGGAAGGACAATGAGCAGTTCTTC. V usage is TRBV12-3 or TRBV12-4 and J usage is TRBJ2-1, with D perhaps TRBD1 or TRBD2 (7 bases each). Trimming took off 6 bases at V and 5 bases at J, with 20 bases between the two ends. The CDR3 is 16 amino acids.

The chain employs TRBV5-1 and TRBJ1-1, with 10 bases matching TRBD1. The CDR3 consists of 18 residues. V lost 0 bases, J lost 2 bases, and 10 bases stayed unmatched. The germline V gene encodes CDR1 SGHRS and CDR2 YFSETQ. The CDR3 region is CASSLAPSGTGDNTEAFF. In DNA form, the CDR3 reads TGCGCCAGCAGCTTGGCCCCTTCCGGGACAGGGGATAACACTGAAGCTTTCTTT.

This clonotype was picked up a small number of times. The chain couples TRBV6-5 to TRBJ1-2; D is undetermined. The germline CDR1 and CDR2 sequences are MNHEY and SVGAGI. This CDR3 has 15 residues. Trimming removed 0 bases from V and 8 bases from J, with 16 bases in between. CDR3 sequence: CASSYSPGMPEGYTF. CDR3 DNA: TGTGCCAGCAGTTACTCCCCGGGGATGCCGGAGGGCTACACCTTC.

This clonotype was observed a few times. J is TRBJ2-3 and V is TRBV7-6; TRBD2 might be the D (6 bases). The CDR3 spans 15 residues. The germline V gene encodes CDR1 SGHVS and CDR2 FNYEAQ. Trimming left V 4 bases short and J 3 bases short, with 14 bases between. The DNA of the CDR3 is TGTGCCAGCAGCTCCGGGCTTGGGAGGACAGATACGCAGTATTTT. Translating it yields CASSSGLGRTDTQYF.

This clonotype showed up just a few times. This chain connects TRBV15 to TRBJ2-1; TRBD2 matches 8 bases. The V gene's germline CDR1 is LNHNV and CDR2 YYDKDF (reference sequence). The CDR3 totals 15 residues. The junction had 6 bases not matched to a gene; V was cut back by 1 base and J by 7 bases. The CDR3 region is CATSRAGTSRNEQFF. For the CDR3, the DNA is TGTGCCACCAGCAGAGCTGGGACTAGTAGGAATGAGCAGTTCTTC. Filled out from reference TRBV15 and TRBJ2-1, the complete variable domain reads DAMVIQNPRYQVTQFGKPVTLSCSQTLNHNVMYWYQQKSSQAPKLLFHYYDKDFNNEADTPDNFQSRRPNTSFCFLDIRSPGLGDTAMYLCATSRAGTSRNEQFFGPGTRLTVL.

The chain is built from TRBV6-1 and TRBJ2-7; the D gene is possibly TRBD1 (6 bases). V lost 5 bases and J 2 bases, leaving 16 bases between the germline ends. Germline V gene sequence: CDR1 MNHNS, CDR2 SASEGT. This CDR3 has 15 residues. CDR3 sequence (DNA): TGTGCCAGCAGTCCACAGGGAGTTTGGACCTACGAGCAGTACGTC. It encodes CASSPQGVWTYEQYV.

There are a few counts of this clonotype. This rearrangement joins TRBV11-2 to TRBJ2-3; 10 bases are shared with TRBD1. CDR3 length equals 16 residues. Germline V gene data show CDR1 as SGHAT and CDR2 as FQNNGV. V was pared by 6 bases and J by 7 bases, with 13 bases of the junction left unmatched. DNA for the CDR3: TGTGCCAGCAGGCCCGTCCCCCGGGACAGGGGACATACGCAGTATTTT. Translated, it gives CASRPVPRDRGHTQYF.

CDR3 coding DNA: TGTGCCAGCAGCTTGCCGACAGCGCAAGAGACCCAGTACTTC. It is translated as CASSLPTAQETQYF. The chain couples TRBV5-6 to TRBJ2-5, with D maybe TRBD1 (5 bases). The CDR3 loop spans 14 amino acids. CDR1 is SGHDT, CDR2 YYEEEE, per germline. Trimming left V 1 base short and J 2 bases short, with 9 bases between. Using reference TRBV5-6 and TRBJ2-5 for the parts outside the CDR3, the full variable domain is DAGVTQSPTHLIKTRGQQVTLRCSPKSGHDTVSWYQQALGQGPQFIFQYYEEEERQRGNFPDRFSGHQFPNYSSELNVNALLLGDSALYLCASSLPTAQETQYFGPGTRLLVL.

The table lists this clonotype with a few counts. CDR3 bases: TGTGCCAGCAGCCCGAAACAGGGAAGGGAGACCCAGTACTTC. This codes for CASSPKQGRETQYF. The rearrangement uses TRBV7-6 and TRBJ2-5; TRBD1 is a possible D gene (6 bases). Germline lookup yields CDR1 SGHVS and CDR2 FNYEAQ. The CDR3 has 14 amino acids. V was trimmed by 5 bases and J by 5 bases, leaving 15 bases between them.

CDR3 sequence: CASSAGVQGVGELFF. In nucleotides, the CDR3 is TGTGCCAGCAGCGCGGGGGTCCAGGGAGTCGGGGAGCTGTTTTTT. The rearrangement joins TRBV11-3 to TRBJ2-2, with 7 nucleotides matching TRBD2. The CDR3 length is 15 residues. V shed 5 bases and J 7 bases; nucleotides not matched to a gene: 10. The germline V gene encodes CDR1 SGHNT and CDR2 YENEEA.

In this sample, this clonotype turned up a few times. The chain combines TRBV7-3 with TRBJ2-1, with TRBD2 identical over 8 bases. This CDR3 contains 16 residues. Germline V gene data show CDR1 as SGHTA and CDR2 as FQGTGA. V lost 5 bases to trimming and J lost 9 bases; unmatched junction nucleotides: 15. CDR3 bases: TGTGCCAGCAGCCGGTATTCGGGGGGGCTTCCCGGTGAGCAGTTCTTC. Translation: CASSRYSGGLPGEQFF.

The chain couples TRBV11-2 to TRBJ2-7, with 7 bases identical to TRBD1. The CDR3 contains 13 residues. From germline, CDR1 is SGHAT and CDR2 FQNNGV. Written as DNA, the CDR3 is TGTGCCAGCAGCTTGGGGGATGCGACAGGGTATAGAGTC. Translation gives CASSLGDATGYRV.

This rearrangement joins TRBV19 to TRBJ2-6; D is uncertain. Germline V gene lookup returns CDR1 LNHDA and CDR2 SQIVND (reference sequence). The CDR3 is 14 amino acids. With 4 bases removed from V and 1 base from J, the gap between germline ends came to 5 bases. As DNA, the CDR3 is TGTGCCAGTAGTACCCGTTCTGGGGCCAACGTCCTGACTTTC. Protein product: CASSTRSGANVLTF. Filled out from reference TRBV19 and TRBJ2-6, the complete variable domain reads DGGITQSPKYLFRKEGQNVTLSCEQNLNHDAMYWYRQDPGQGLRLIYYSQIVNDFQKGDIAEGYSVSREKKESFPLTVTSAQKNPTAFYLCASSTRSGANVLTFGAGSRLTVL.

This clonotype was seen a few times. V is TRBV5-4 and J is TRBJ1-1, with 9 nucleotides matching TRBD1. The germline gives CDR1 SGHNT, CDR2 YYREEE (reference sequence). The CDR3 consists of 13 residues. The J segment lost 8 bases and the V segment lost 1 base, leaving 3 bases of the junction unmatched. The CDR3 sequence is CASSLTGGREAFF. CDR3 nucleotides: TGTGCCAGCAGCTTGACAGGGGGCCGGGAAGCTTTCTTT.

The chain recombines TRBV4-3 with TRBJ2-1; D gene uncertain. V lost 1 base and J 3 bases, leaving 10 bases between the germline ends. Germline CDR1 is LGHNA and CDR2 is YSLEER. The CDR3 spans 15 residues. The CDR3 loop is CASSQAWGNYNEQFF. In nucleotides, the CDR3 is TGCGCCAGCAGCCAAGCTTGGGGTAACTACAATGAGCAGTTCTTC.